The entry below describes one T cell receptor beta chain. The antigen is not known. This entry is derived from a study of cytomegalovirus exposure and HLA in healthy donors. PCR primers comprised 60 Vbeta and 13 Jbeta primers. The repertoire was sequenced with immunoSEQ multiplex PCR; TCRdb's copy has only in-frame clones and lacks some. The sample records around 53,000 clones, nearly 85% being singletons. Study-wide results and caveats: The authors enumerated 180 or so TCR beta chains as linked to cytomegalovirus.

Germline assignment: CDR1 SGHRS and CDR2 YFSETQ. The CDR3 length is 15 residues. V was pared by 0 bases and J by 3 bases, with 12 bases between. J is TRBJ1-1 and V is TRBV5-1; a possible D gene is TRBD1 (5 bases). Sequencing used PBMCs. The source of this sequence is a man aged 25-40 years in good health and CMV-seronegative. The CDR3 here is CASSLVAGGDTEAFF. CDR3 nucleotides: TGCGCCAGCAGCTTGGTTGCAGGAGGGGACACTGAAGCTTTCTTT.